A single sample gave rise to the 3 T cell receptor beta chains below, sequenced in a study of cytomegalovirus exposure and HLA in healthy donors. TCRdb keeps only in-frame clones here, not all; method: immunoSEQ multiplex PCR. Counted here are some 60,000 clones, 95% to 96% occurring once; the ten biggest clones make up approximately 1%. The specimen sequenced was PBMCs. Source of these receptors: a man aged 18 to 29 in good health and CMV-seronegative.

The CDR3 here is CASTHDTGMIQETQYF. The CDR3 bases are TGTGCCAGCACTCACGATACCGGGATGATCCAAGAGACCCAGTACTTC. The chain is built from TRBV2 and TRBJ2-5, with D tentatively TRBD2 (5 bases). The V end was cut by 7 bases, the J end by 1 base, with 19 bases between. The CDR3 is made up of 16 amino acids. Germline V gene lookup returns CDR1 SNHLY and CDR2 FYNNEI.

V gene TRBV19 combines with J gene TRBJ2-7; no reliable D call. Germline loops: CDR1 LNHDA, CDR2 SQIVND (reference sequence). The CDR3 runs 15 residues. Trimming shortened V by 3 bases and J by 1 base, and 13 bases separated the two germline ends. The CDR3 nucleotides read TGTGCCAGTAGTATGAGTCCCTCGATTTCCTACGAGCAGTACTTC. This codes for CASSMSPSISYEQYF. Based on the CDR3 plus reference TRBV19 and TRBJ2-7, the full variable domain is DGGITQSPKYLFRKEGQNVTLSCEQNLNHDAMYWYRQDPGQGLRLIYYSQIVNDFQKGDIAEGYSVSREKKESFPLTVTSAQKNPTAFYLCASSMSPSISYEQYFGPGTRLTVT.

V is TRBV7-8 and J is TRBJ1-1; unclear D gene. V lost 5 bases to trimming and J lost 7 bases, with 14 bases between them. Germline V gene data show CDR1 as SGHVS and CDR2 as FQNEAQ. The CDR3 totals 13 residues. The CDR3 region has the DNA TGTGCCAGCAGCGAGGACGGACTAGATGAAGCTTTCTTT. It translates to CASSEDGLDEAFF.